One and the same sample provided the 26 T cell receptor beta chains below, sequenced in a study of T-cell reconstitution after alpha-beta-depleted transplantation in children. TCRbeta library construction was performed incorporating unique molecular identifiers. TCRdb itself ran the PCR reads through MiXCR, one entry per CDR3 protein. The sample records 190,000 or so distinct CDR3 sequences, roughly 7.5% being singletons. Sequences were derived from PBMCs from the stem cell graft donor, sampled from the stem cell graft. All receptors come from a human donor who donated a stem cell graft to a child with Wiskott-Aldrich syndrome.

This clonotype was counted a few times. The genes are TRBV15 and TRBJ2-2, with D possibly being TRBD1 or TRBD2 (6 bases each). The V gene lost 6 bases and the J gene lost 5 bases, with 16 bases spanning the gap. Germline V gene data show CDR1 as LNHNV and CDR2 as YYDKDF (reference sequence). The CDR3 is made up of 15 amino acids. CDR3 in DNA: TGTGCCACCAGAGGGGGGAACCGGCGGACCGGGGAGCTGTTTTTT. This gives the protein CATRGGNRRTGELFF.

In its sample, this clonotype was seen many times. The CDR3 sequence: CASSLAARGHTEAFF. CDR3 DNA: TGTGCCAGCAGCTTAGCGGCCAGGGGGCACACTGAAGCTTTCTTT. This chain links TRBV7-9 with TRBJ1-1; 8 bases fit TRBD1. Germline assignment: CDR1 SEHNR and CDR2 FQNEAQ (reference sequence). The J segment lost 3 bases and the V segment lost 0 bases, leaving 3 bases of the junction unmatched. This CDR3 is 15 amino acids long.

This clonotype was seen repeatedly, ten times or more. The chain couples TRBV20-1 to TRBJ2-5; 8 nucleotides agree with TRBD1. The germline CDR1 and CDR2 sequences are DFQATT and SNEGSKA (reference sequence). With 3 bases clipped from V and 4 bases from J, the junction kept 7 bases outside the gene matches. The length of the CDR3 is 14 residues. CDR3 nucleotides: TGCAGTGCTAGTAGGGACAGGTTGGGAGAGACCCAGTACTTC. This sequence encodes CSASRDRLGETQYF.

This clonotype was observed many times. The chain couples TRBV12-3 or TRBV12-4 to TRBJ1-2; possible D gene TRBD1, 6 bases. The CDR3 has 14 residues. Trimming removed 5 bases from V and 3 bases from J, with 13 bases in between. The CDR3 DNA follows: TGTGCCAGCAGTCTTGTGGGGGGCTACTATGGCTACACCTTC. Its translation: CASSLVGGYYGYTF.

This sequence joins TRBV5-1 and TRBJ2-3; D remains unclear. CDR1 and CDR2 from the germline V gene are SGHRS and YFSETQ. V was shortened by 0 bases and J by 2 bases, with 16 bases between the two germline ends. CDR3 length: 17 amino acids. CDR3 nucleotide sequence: TGCGCCAGCAGCTTGGCCCCGGGTGGGCTCTCCACAGATACGCAGTATTTT. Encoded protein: CASSLAPGGLSTDTQYF. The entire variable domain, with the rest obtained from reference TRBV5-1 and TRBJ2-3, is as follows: KAGVTQTPRYLIKTRGQQVTLSCSPISGHRSVSWYQQTPGQGLQFLFEYFSETQRNKGNFPGRFSGRQFSNSRSEMNVSTLELGDSALYLCASSLAPGGLSTDTQYFGPGTRLTVL.

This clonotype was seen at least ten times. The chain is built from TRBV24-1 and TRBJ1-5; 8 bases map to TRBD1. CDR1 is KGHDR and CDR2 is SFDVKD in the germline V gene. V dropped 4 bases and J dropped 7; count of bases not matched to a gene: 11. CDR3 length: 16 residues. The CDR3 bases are TGTGCCACCAGTGAAGCGGGGCAGGGGGCAGGACAGCCCCAGCATTTT. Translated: CATSEAGQGAGQPQHF.

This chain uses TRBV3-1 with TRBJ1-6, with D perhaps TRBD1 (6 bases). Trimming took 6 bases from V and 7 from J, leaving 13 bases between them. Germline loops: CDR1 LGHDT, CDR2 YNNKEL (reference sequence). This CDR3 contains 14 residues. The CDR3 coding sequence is TGTGCCAGCAGAATAAGCACAGGGAATTCACCCCTCCACTTT. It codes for CASRISTGNSPLHF.

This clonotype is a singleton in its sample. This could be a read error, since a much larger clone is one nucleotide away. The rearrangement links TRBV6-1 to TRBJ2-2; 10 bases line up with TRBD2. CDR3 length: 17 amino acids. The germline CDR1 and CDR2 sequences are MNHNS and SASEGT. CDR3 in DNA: TGTGCCAGCAGTCAAACTTTAGCGGGGGGTAACACCGGGGAGCTGTCTTTT. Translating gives CASSQTLAGGNTGELSF.

The chain's CDR3 is CSARELGVGNQPQHF. The CDR3 region has the DNA TGCAGTGCTAGAGAGCTGGGGGTAGGCAATCAGCCCCAGCATTTT. This sequence joins TRBV20-1 and TRBJ1-5; tentatively, D is TRBD1 (5 bases). Trimming left V 0 bases short and J 2 bases short, with 11 bases between. The CDR3 sequence is 15 residues long. Germline CDR1 DFQATT, CDR2 SNEGSKA (reference sequence).

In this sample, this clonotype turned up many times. The CDR3 here is CASSLPTSGYYNEQFF. The CDR3 nucleotides read TGTGCCAGCAGCTTACCTACTAGCGGGTATTACAATGAGCAGTTCTTC. This chain uses TRBV5-6 with TRBJ2-1; 9 nucleotides agree with TRBD2. The V gene's germline CDR1 is SGHDT and CDR2 YYEEEE. The CDR3 spans 16 residues. V lost 2 bases to trimming and J lost 4 bases; unmatched junction nucleotides: 7.

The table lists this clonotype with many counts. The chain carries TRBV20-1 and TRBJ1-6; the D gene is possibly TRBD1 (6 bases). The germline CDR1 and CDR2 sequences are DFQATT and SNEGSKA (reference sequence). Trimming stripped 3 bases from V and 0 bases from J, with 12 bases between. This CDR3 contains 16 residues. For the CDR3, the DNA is TGCAGTGCTAGCATAACAGGGAGCTCCTATAATTCACCCCTCCACTTT. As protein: CSASITGSSYNSPLHF.

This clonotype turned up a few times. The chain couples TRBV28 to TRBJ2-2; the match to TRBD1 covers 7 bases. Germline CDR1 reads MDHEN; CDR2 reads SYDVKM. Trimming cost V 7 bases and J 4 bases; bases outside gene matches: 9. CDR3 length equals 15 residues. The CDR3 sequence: CASIRDRYSTGELFF. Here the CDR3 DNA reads TGTGCCAGCATTCGGGACAGATACTCCACCGGGGAGCTGTTTTTT.

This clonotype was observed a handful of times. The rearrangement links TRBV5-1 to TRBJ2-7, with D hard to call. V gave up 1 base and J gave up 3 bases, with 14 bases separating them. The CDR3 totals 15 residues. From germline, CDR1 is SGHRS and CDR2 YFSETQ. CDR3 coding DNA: TGCGCCAGCAGCTTGTCCCTTCCGGGTCTCTACGAGCAGTACTTC. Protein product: CASSLSLPGLYEQYF.

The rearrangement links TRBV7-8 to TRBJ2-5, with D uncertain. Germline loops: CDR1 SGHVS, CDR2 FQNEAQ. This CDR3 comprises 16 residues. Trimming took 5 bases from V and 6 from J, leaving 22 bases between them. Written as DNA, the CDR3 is TGTGCCAGCAGCCCGTCAGCACATGAGGTTCAACAGACCCAGTACTTC. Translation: CASSPSAHEVQQTQYF.

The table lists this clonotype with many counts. CDR3 sequence: CATSDQYRGHTDTQYF. CDR3 nucleotides: TGTGCCACCAGTGATCAATACAGGGGGCACACAGATACGCAGTATTTT. This chain connects TRBV24-1 to TRBJ2-3; 9 nucleotides match TRBD1. The CDR3 is 16 residues long. Germline lookup yields CDR1 KGHDR and CDR2 SFDVKD. V dropped 3 bases and J dropped 2; count of bases not matched to a gene: 5.

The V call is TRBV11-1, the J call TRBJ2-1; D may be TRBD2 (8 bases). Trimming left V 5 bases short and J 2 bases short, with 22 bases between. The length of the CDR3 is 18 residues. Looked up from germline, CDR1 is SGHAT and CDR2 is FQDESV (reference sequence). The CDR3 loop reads CASSPRQGPGGPYNEQFF. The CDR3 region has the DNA TGTGCCAGCAGCCCCCGACAGGGCCCGGGAGGGCCCTACAATGAGCAGTTCTTC.

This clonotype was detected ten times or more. CDR3 loop: CASIPAGRLDNEQFF. The CDR3 DNA is TGTGCCAGCATCCCCGCCGGACGACTAGACAATGAGCAGTTCTTC. The genes are TRBV28 and TRBJ2-1, with D tentatively TRBD2 (6 bases). CDR1 and CDR2 from the germline V gene are MDHEN and SYDVKM. There are 15 residues in the CDR3. With 7 bases removed from V and 5 bases from J, the gap between germline ends came to 18 bases.

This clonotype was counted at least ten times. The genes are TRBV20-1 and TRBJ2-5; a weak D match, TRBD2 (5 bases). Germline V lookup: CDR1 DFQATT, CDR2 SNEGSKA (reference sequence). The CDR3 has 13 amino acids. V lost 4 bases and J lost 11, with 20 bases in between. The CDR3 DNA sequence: TGCAGTGCTACCGACTCGGAAGGAGGCAGGCAGTACTTC. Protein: CSATDSEGGRQYF.

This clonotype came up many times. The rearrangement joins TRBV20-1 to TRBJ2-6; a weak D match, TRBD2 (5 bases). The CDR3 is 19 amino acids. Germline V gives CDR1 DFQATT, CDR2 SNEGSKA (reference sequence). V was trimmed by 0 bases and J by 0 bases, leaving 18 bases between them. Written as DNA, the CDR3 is TGCAGTGCTAGAGATCTTAGGCAGGCGGGTTCCTCTGGGGCCAACGTCCTGACTTTC. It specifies CSARDLRQAGSSGANVLTF.

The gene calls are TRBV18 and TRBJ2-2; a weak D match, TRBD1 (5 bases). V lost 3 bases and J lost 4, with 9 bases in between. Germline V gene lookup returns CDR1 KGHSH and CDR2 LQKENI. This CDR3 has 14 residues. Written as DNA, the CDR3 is TGTGCCAGCTCACCCTCGGACATCACCGGGGAGCTGTTTTTT. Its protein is CASSPSDITGELFF.

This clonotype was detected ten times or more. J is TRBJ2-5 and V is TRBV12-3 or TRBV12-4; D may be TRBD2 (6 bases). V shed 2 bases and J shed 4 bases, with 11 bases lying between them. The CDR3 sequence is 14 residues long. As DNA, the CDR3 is TGTGCCAGCAGTTTATCGGGGGTCGGAGAGACCCAGTACTTC. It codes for CASSLSGVGETQYF.

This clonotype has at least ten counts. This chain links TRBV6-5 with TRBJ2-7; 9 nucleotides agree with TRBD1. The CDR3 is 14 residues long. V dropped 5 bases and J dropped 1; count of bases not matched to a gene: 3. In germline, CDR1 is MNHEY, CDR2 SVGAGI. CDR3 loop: CASSTGTGSYEQYF. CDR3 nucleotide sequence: TGTGCCAGCAGTACCGGGACAGGGTCCTACGAGCAGTACTTC.

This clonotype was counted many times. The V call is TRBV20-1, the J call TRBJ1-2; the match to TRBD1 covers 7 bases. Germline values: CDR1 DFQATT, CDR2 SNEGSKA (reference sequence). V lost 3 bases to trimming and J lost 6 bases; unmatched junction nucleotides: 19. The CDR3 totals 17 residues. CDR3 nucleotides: TGCAGTGCTAGTCTAGGGGGCGCCCAGATTAGGGCGGATGGCTACACCTTC. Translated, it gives CSASLGGAQIRADGYTF.

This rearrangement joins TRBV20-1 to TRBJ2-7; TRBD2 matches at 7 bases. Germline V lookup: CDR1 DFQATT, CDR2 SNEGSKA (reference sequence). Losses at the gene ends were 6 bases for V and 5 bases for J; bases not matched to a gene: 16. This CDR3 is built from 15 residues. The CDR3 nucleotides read TGCAGTGCCCTTCCCCGATGGGGCGGGAGCGACGAGCAGTACTTC. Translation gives CSALPRWGGSDEQYF.

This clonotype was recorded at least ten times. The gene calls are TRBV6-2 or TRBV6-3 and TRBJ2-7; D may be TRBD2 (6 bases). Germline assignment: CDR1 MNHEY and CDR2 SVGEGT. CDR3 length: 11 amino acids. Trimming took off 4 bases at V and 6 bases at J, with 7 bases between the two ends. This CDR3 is CASSWGVEQYF. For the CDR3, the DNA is TGTGCCAGCAGTTGGGGGGTCGAGCAGTACTTC.

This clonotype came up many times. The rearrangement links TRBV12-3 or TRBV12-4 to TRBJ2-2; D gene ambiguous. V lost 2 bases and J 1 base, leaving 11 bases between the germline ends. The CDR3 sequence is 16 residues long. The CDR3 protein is CASSLSRRVNTGELFF. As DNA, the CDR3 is TGTGCCAGCAGTTTATCTCGTAGGGTGAACACCGGGGAGCTGTTTTTT.